Listed here is a single T cell receptor beta chain. This entry is derived from a study of T cells in Graves' hyperthyroidism and ophthalmopathy. Template material for amplifying TCR beta CDR3 regions consisted of RNA transcripts. When the TCR CDR3 underwent first-round RT-PCR, the HTBI primer set was used. TCRdb recomputed calls from the multiplex PCR reads with MiXCR, one row per CDR3 protein. In the table there are around 800,000 distinct CDR3 sequences, 38% of which are singletons. The CDR3 consists of 12 residues. Looked up from germline, CDR1 is LNHNV and CDR2 is YYDKDF (reference sequence). V shed 0 bases and J shed 7 bases, with 3 bases lying between them.

Sequencing was performed on blood. The TCR was taken from a man younger than 35 with Graves' hyperthyroidism. The J gene is TRBJ2-2, the V gene TRBV15, with no clear D. As DNA, the CDR3 is TGTGCCACCAGCAGAGAGGGCGGGGAGCTGTTTTTT. Encoded protein: CATSREGGELFF.